This T cell receptor (beta chain) was obtained from a study of response to subunit inactivated influenza vaccine. Regarding the study as a whole: Each seasonal influenza vaccination recruits few new T cells, the authors suggested.

Points on this clonotype: Its matching antigen is unknown. The junction shows a germline mismatch at one end, possibly a read error.

MiXCR, run by TCRdb on the RT-PCR reads, gives a single entry per CDR3 protein. The sample has some 500,000 distinct CDR3 sequences, around 25% seen once; the top ten hold around 1.8%. The CDR3 has 17 residues. From germline, CDR1 is DFQATT and CDR2 SNEGSKA (reference sequence). V usage is TRBV20-1 and J usage is TRBJ2-1; 11 bases are a match to TRBD2. The sample in question was CD4+ T cells sorted from PBMCs, obtained 5 days after vaccination. This clonotype was obtained from a man aged 50-59 years who received an inactivated influenza vaccine. In DNA form, the CDR3 reads TGCAATGCTAGAGATGGGGGACTAGCGGTGCGTTACAATGAGCAGTTCTTC. This gives the protein CNARDGGLAVRYNEQFF.